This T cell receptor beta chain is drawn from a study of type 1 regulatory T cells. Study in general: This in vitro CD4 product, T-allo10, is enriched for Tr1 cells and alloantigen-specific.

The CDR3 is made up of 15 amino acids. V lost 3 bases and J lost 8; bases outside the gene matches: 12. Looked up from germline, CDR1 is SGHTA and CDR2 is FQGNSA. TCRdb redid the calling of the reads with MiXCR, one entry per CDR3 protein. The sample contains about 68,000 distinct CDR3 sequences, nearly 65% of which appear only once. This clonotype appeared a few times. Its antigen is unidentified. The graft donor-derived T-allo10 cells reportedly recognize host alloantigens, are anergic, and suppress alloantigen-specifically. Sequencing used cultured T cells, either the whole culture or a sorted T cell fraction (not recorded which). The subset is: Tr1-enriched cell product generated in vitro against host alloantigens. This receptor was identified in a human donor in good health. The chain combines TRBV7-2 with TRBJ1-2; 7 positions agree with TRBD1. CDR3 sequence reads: CASSFFGQESPGYTF. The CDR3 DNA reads TGTGCCAGCAGCTTCTTCGGACAGGAATCCCCAGGCTACACCTTC.